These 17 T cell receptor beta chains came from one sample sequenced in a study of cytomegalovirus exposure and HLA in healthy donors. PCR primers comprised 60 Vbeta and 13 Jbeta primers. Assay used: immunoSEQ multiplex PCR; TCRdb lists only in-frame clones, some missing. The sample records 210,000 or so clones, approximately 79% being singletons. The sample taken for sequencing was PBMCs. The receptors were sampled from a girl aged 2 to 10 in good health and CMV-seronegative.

CDR3 in amino acids: CASSGPGADTQYF. The CDR3 DNA reads as TGTGCCAGCAGTGGGCCGGGAGCAGATACGCAGTATTTT. The J gene is TRBJ2-3, the V gene TRBV2, with a tentative D call TRBD2 (6 bases). The length of the CDR3 is 13 residues. V lost 4 bases and J lost 4, with 9 bases in between. Germline loops: CDR1 SNHLY, CDR2 FYNNEI.

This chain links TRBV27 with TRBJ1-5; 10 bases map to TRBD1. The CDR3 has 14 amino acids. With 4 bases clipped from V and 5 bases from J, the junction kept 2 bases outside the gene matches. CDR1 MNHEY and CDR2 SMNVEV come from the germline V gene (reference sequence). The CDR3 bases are TGTGCCAGCAGTTACGGACAGGGGGATCAGCCCCAGCATTTT. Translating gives CASSYGQGDQPQHF.

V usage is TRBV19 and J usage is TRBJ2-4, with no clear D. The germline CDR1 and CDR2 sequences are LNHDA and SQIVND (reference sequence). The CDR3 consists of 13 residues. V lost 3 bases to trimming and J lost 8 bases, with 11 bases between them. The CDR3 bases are TGTGCCAGTAGTATCGGCTTTGGAGACATTCAGTACTTC. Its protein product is CASSIGFGDIQYF.

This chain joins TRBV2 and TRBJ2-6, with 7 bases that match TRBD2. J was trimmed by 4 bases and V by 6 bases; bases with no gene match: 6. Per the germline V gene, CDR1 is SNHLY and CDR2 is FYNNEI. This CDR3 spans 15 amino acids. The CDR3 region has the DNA TGTGCCAGCAGGGGGGGGTTCGGAGGGGCCAACGTCCTGACTTTC. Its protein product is CASRGGFGGANVLTF.

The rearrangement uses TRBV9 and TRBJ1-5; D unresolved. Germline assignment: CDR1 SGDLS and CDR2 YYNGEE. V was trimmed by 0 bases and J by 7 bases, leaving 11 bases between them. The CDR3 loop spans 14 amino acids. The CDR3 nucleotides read TGTGCCAGCAGCGTAGGTGAGGGCTGGCAGCCCCAGCATTTT. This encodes CASSVGEGWQPQHF.

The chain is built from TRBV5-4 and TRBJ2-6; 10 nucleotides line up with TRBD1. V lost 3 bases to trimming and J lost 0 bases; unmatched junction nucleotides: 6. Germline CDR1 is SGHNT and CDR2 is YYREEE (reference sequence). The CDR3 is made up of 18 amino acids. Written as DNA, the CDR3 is TGTGCCAGCAGCTCGGGACAGGGGTCCACCTCTGGGGCCAACGTCCTGACTTTC. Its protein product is CASSSGQGSTSGANVLTF.

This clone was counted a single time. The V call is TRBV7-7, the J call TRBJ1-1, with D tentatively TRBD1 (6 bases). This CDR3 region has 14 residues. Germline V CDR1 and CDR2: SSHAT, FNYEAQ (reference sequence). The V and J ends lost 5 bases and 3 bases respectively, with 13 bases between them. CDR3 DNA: TGTGCCAGCAGCCCACTCAGGGGTGACACTGAAGCTTTCTTT. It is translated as CASSPLRGDTEAFF.

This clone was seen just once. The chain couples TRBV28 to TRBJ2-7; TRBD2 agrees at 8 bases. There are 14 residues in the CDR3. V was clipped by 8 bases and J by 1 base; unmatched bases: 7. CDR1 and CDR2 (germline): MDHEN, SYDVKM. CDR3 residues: CASSSGFTSYEQYF. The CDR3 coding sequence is TGTGCCAGCTCTAGCGGGTTTACTTCCTACGAGCAGTACTTC.

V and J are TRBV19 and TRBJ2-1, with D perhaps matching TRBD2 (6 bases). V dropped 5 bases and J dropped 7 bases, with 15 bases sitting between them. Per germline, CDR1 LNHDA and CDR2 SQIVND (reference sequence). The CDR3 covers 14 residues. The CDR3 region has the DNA TGTGCCAGTAGTTATGGTACTAGCACGAATGAGCAGTTCTTC. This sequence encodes CASSYGTSTNEQFF.

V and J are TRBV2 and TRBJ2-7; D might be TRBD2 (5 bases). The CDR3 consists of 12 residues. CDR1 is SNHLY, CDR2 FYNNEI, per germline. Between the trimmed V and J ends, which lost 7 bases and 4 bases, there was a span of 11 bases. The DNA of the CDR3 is TGTGCCAGCAAACTAGGATTATACGAGCAGTACTTC. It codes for CASKLGLYEQYF.

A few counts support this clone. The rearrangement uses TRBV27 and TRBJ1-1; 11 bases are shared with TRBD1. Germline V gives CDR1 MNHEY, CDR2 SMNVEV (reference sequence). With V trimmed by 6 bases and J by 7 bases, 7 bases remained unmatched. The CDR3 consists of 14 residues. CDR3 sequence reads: CASSPRDRGYEAFF. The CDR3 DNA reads TGTGCCAGCAGCCCCAGGGACAGGGGGTATGAAGCTTTCTTT.

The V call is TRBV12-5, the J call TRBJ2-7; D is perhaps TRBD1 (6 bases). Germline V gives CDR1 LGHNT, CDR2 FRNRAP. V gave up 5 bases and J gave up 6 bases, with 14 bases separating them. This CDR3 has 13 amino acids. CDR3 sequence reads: CASGTYTGREQYF. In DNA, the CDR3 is TGTGCTAGTGGTACGTACACAGGGCGCGAGCAGTACTTC.

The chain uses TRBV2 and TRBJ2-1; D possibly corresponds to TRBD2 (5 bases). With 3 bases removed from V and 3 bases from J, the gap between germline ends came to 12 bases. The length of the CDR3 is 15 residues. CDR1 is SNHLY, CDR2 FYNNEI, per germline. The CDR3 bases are TGTGCCAGCAGTGATCAGCGGCTCATCTACAATGAGCAGTTCTTC. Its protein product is CASSDQRLIYNEQFF.

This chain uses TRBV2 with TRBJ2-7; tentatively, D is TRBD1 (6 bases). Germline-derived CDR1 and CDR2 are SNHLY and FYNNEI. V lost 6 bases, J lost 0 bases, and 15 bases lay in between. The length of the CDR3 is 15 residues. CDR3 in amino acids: CASSDPGHGSYEQYF. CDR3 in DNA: TGTGCCAGCAGCGATCCGGGACACGGCTCCTACGAGCAGTACTTC.

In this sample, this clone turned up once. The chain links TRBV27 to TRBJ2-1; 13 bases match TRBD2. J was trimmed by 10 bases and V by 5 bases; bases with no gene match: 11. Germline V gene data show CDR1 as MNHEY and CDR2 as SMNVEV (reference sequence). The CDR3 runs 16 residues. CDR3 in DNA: TGTGCCAGCAGTCCCTGGAGGACTAGCGGGAGAGGGGAGCAGTTCTTC. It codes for CASSPWRTSGRGEQFF.

CDR3 amino acids: CASSKQGAQNTEAFF. The CDR3 DNA is TGTGCCAGCAGTAAACAGGGGGCTCAGAACACTGAAGCTTTCTTT. The chain links TRBV6-5 to TRBJ1-1; the match to TRBD1 covers 9 bases. V shed 5 bases and J 1 base; nucleotides not matched to a gene: 5. This CDR3 has 15 amino acids. Germline V gives CDR1 MNHEY, CDR2 SVGAGI.

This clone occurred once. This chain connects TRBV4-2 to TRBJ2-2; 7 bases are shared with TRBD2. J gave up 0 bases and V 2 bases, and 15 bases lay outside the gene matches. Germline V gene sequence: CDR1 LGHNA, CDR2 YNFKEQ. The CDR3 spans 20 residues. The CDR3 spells CASSQPWTWGGRANTGELFF. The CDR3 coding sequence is TGTGCCAGCAGCCAACCATGGACGTGGGGGGGAAGAGCGAACACCGGGGAGCTGTTTTTT.